This TCR beta chain was observed in a study of control samples from healthy donors and cancer patients. Produced via immunoSEQ multiplex PCR; TCRdb's table is partial and in-frame only. The sample records 95,000 to 150,000 clones, 80% to 90% being singletons. Germline V gene data show CDR1 as MRHNA and CDR2 as SNTAGT. This CDR3 contains 15 residues. J lost 7 bases, V lost 9 bases, and 12 bases had no gene match. The sequence derives from a man aged 60-69 years in good health. This chain connects TRBV6-4 to TRBJ1-6; 7 nucleotides align to TRBD1. The sequenced material came from blood. The DNA of the CDR3 is TGTGCCAGACTATCTCCGGGACAGTCCAATTCACCCCTCCACTTT. Translation: CARLSPGQSNSPLHF.